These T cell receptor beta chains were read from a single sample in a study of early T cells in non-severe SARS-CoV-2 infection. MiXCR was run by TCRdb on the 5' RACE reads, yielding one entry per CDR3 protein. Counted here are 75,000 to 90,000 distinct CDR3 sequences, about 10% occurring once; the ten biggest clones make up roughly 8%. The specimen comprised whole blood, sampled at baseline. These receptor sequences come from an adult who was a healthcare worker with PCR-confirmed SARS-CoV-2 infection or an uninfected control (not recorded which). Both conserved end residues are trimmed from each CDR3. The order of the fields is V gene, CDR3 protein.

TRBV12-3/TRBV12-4,ASSLARRGRDLFSYNEQF
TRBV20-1,SAERGAQY
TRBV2,ASSPREKLF
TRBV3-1,ASSPGRPGAKNIQY
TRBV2,ASRPGINYEQY
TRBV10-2,ASSEGQGARNEQF
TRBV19,ASRGTSGSADTQY
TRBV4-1,ASSQRMRDTQY
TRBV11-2,ASSLEVQETQY
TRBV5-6,ASSWGTAYNEQF
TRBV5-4,ASSLDWTNEQF
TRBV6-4,ASSGAGGLDEQF
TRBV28,ASSLPETGGKLF
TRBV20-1,SATGNSDTQY
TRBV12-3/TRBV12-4,ASRNREVGELF
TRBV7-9,ASRPTDRGPGELF
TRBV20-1,SARRGETQY
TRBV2,ASSPGTSRYNEQF
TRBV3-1,ASSQDRMNTEAF
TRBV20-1,SAPLGRSPGGDEQY
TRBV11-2,ASSSFLGQGGKETQY
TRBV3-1,ASSRIRSGTYNEQF
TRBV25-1,ASSDPAGGTDTQY
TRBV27,ASRHVLGGEAF
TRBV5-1,ASSLSAANTEAF
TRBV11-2,ASSLDWGGTREAF
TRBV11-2,ASSLDLPGQPQH
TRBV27,ASSFYGLAGGPSEQY
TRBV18,ASSPRDSYGYT
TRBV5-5,ASSGTGSRTEAF
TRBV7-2,ASSLANRNEQF
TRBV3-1,ASSTGNYPNEQF
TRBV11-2,ASSPEDTQY
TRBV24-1,ATSDFGTTAQETQY
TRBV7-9,ASSLAVSGNTIY
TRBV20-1,SASGQGSNYGYT
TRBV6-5,ASRPLSRSYNEQF
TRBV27,ASRATVGIGDFEQY
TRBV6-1,ASQDSMSGANVLT
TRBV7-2,ASNSARDTQY
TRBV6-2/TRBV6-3,ASRAGGGTDTQY
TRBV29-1,SVEDREGPDTQY
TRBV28,ASSLPGLAYEQY
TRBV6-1,ASSGQGVYLNEQF
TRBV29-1,SPSRCGNSYEQY
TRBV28,ASSAALVEGYEQY
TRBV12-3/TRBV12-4,ASSLGRTQY
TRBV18,ASSPDSYTEAF
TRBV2,ASGAGSSYNEQF
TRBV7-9,ASSLSLDNEKLF
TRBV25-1,ASSDPGQGHYGYT
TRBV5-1,ASSASLVANYGYT
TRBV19,ASRRQGGEQY
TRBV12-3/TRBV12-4,ASTLTGGRETQY